These T cell receptor beta chains were read from a single sample in a study of OX40 agonist ivuxolimab in advanced cancers. Profiled with immunoSEQ multiplex PCR; TCRdb holds only in-frame clones, not every one. The sample has approximately 60,000 clones, roughly 84% seen once; the top ten hold roughly 2.3%. Sample: CD4+ or CD8+ T cells sorted from blood, taken in a trial of the OX40 agonist ivuxolimab. These receptors all come from an adult with an advanced solid tumor such as melanoma, head and neck, liver or kidney cancer. CDR3s include the opening cysteine and the closing phenylalanine or tryptophan. Size is stated for part of the rows, as once, few or many counts, or as a class when the clone is expanded.

TRBJ2-7 | NA | TRBV6-5 | CASSDGLARNEQYF
TRBJ1-2 | NA | TRBV6-1 | CASRGWEGYHGYTF
TRBJ2-1 | NA | TRBV9 | CASSVGSNNEQFF
TRBJ1-2 | NA | TRBV30 | CAWRSGTAAYGYTF
TRBJ1-4 | once | TRBV28 | CASSTTGEEEKLFF
TRBJ2-5 | NA | TRBV7-7 | CASSLGGIETQYF
TRBJ1-2 | NA | TRBV14 | CASSQRDNYGYTF
TRBJ2-5 | NA | TRBV19 | CASSIGPGRETQYF
TRBJ1-6 | few | TRBV6-6 | CASRPRGLIDSPLHF
TRBJ1-1 | once | TRBV18 | CASSRDRVNTEAFF
TRBJ1-5 | NA | TRBV19 | CASSTDGQGGQPQHF
TRBJ1-6 | NA | TRBV30 | CAWRRSNSPLHF
TRBJ2-7 | few | TRBV5-1 | CASSLTPAQAGEQYF
TRBJ1-1 | NA | TRBV7-2 | CASSGSPANTEAFF
TRBJ1-2 | NA | TRBV7-9 | CASSASGTALYGYTF
TRBJ2-5 | NA | TRBV5-1 | CASSLGRVQETQYF
TRBJ1-3 | NA | TRBV10-3 | CAISSLGPGNTIYF
TRBJ1-5 | NA | TRBV12-1 | CASRITTAYSNQPQHF
TRBJ2-3 | NA | TRBV19 | CASTPSRGAGTQYF
TRBJ2-3 | NA | TRBV4-2 | CASSQDLIRREGGTDTQYF
TRBJ2-7 | NA | TRBV9 | CASSPRTGTYEQYF
TRBJ2-2 | NA | TRBV4-3 | CASSQNSGTNTGELFF
TRBJ2-2 | NA | TRBV11-3 | CASSKGQSVGELFF
TRBJ2-2 | once | TRBV19 | CASRQGTNTGELFF
TRBJ2-7 | once | TRBV5-6 | CASSWDRYEQYF
TRBJ2-7 | NA | TRBV4-1 | CASSQGEGREQYF
TRBJ1-2 | NA | TRBV4-1 | CASSTRTGYGYGYTF
TRBJ1-2 | NA | TRBV6-5 | CASKLGGGNYGYTF
TRBJ1-4 | NA | TRBV4-3 | CASSQDLRSEKLFF
TRBJ1-2 | NA | TRBV5-4 | CASSLEGGFANYGYTF
TRBJ2-1 | NA | TRBV5-6 | CASSFSQGNEQFF
TRBJ1-4 | NA | TRBV27 | CASSPYVNEKLFF
TRBJ2-3 | NA | TRBV5-1 | CASSLPGTTDTQYF
TRBJ2-7 | NA | TRBV11-2 | CASSPRDSSYEQYF
TRBJ2-3 | NA | TRBV7-3 | CASSPTPTDTQYF
TRBJ1-2 | once | TRBV2 | CASSRDRAVRGYTF
TRBJ2-1 | NA | TRBV5-1 | CASSWSGQGSPYNEQFF
TRBJ1-2 | NA | TRBV18 | CASSPGYGSGYTF
TRBJ2-1 | NA | TRBV19 | CASSRLDRTYNEQFF
TRBJ1-2 | few | TRBV9 | CASSGGLENYGYTF
TRBJ1-3 | NA | TRBV4-1 | CASSQAGAGNTIYF
TRBJ2-5 | NA | TRBV2 | CASSGQGAPLETQYF
TRBJ1-1 | NA | TRBV11-2 | CASSLVADTEAFF
TRBJ2-3 | NA | TRBV5-6 | CASSRGLAGVGDTQYF
TRBJ1-4 | NA | TRBV2 | CASSVFGDNEKLFF
TRBJ1-1 | NA | TRBV2 | CASNSQNTEAFF
TRBJ2-1 | NA | TRBV4-1 | CASSHIMDNEQFF
TRBJ2-7 | NA | TRBV4-3 | CASSQDRGSYEQYF
TRBJ2-4 | once | TRBV5-6 | CASSAGTGDIQYF